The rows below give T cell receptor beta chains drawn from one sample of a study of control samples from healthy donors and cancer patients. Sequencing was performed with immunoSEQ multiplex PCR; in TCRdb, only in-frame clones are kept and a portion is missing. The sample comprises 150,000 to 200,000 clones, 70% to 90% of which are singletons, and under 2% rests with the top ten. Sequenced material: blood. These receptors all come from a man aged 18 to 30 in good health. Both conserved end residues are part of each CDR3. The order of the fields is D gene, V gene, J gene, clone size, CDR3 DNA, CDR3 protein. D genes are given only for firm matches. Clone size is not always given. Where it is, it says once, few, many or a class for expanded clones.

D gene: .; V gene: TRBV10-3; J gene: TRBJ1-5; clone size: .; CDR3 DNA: TGTGCCATCAAACCCGGGGGGACCGAAGAGCAGCCCCAGCATTTT; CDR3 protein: CAIKPGGTEEQPQHF
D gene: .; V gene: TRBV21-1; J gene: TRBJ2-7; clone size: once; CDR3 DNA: TGTGCCAGCAGCAAATCAGTTCCGGACCGAGGGATGAGCTACGAGCAGTACTTC; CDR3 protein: CASSKSVPDRGMSYEQYF
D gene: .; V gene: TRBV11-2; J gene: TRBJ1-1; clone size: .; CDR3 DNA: TGTGCCAGCAGCTTAGACAGCTGGGCTGAAGCTTTCTTT; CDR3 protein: CASSLDSWAEAFF
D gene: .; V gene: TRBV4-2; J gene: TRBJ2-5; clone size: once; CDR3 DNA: TGTGCCAGCAGCCAAGATTTGGAGGGGCAAGAGACCCAGTACTTC; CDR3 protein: CASSQDLEGQETQYF
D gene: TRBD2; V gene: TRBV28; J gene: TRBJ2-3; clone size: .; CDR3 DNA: TGTGCCAGCAGTTTGGGAGGTAGCGGGGGCACAGATACGCAGTATTTT; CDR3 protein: CASSLGGSGGTDTQYF
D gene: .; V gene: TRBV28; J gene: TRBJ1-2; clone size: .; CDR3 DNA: TGTGCCAGCAGTTTCGGGGGGCGAGACTATGGCTACACCTTC; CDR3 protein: CASSFGGRDYGYTF
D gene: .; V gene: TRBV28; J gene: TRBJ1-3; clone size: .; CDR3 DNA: TGTGCCAGCAGACGACAGGGAAACACCATATATTTT; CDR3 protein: CASRRQGNTIYF
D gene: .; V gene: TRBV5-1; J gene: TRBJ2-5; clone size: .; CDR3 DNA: TGCGCCAGCAGCCCCTTTAGCGGAGAGACCCAGTACTTC; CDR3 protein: CASSPFSGETQYF
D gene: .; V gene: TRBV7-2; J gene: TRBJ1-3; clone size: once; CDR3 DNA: TGTGCCAGCACCCCGGACAGATATCCAGGAAACACCATATATTTT; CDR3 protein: CASTPDRYPGNTIYF
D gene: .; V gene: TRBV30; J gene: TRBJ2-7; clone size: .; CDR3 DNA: TGTGCCTGGAGTGCAACCAGGGAGGACGAGCAGTACTTC; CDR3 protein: CAWSATREDEQYF
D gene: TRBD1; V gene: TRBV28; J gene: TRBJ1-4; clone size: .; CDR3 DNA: TGTGCCAGCAGTCCCTCCGGACAGGGGAGAAAACTGTTTTTT; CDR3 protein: CASSPSGQGRKLFF
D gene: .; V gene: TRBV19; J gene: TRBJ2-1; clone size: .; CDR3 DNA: TGTGCCAGTAGTACGTACAATGAGCAGTTCTTC; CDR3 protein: CASSTYNEQFF
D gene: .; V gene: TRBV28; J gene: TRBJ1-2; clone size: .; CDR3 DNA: TGTGCCAGCAGTTTTGATTCAGGGACGAGTGGCTACACCTTC; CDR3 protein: CASSFDSGTSGYTF
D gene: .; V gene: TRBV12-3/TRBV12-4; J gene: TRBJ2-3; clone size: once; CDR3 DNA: TGTGCCAGCAGTCCAAAGCGTACGCAGTATTTT; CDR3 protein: CASSPKRTQYF
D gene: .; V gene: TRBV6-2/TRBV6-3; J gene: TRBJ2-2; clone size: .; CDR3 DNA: TGTGCCAGCAGTTCTCCGGGGGACACCGGGGAGCTGTTTTTT; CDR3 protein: CASSSPGDTGELFF
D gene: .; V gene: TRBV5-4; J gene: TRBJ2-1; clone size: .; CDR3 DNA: TGTGCCAGCAGCCCGCGGGGCGACTACAATGAGCAGTTCTTC; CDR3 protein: CASSPRGDYNEQFF
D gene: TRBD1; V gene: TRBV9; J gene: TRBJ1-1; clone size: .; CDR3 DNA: TGTGCCAGCAGCTCTGGACAGGGGGGTACTGAAGCTTTCTTT; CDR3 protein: CASSSGQGGTEAFF
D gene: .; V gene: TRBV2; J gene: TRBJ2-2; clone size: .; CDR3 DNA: TGTGCCAGCAGTGGAGAGGCGAACACCGGGGAGCTGTTTTTT; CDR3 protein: CASSGEANTGELFF
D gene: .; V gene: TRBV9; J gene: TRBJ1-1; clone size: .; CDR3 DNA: TGTGCCAGCAGCGTAAGGGGTGAGAACACTGAAGCTTTCTTT; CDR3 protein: CASSVRGENTEAFF
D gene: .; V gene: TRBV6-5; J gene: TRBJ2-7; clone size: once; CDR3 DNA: TGTGCCAGCAGTTACTCTGGGACACTCGAGCAGTACTTC; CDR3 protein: CASSYSGTLEQYF
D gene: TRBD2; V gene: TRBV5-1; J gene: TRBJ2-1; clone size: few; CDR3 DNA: TGCGCCAGCAGGTTGGGACTAGCGGGGGACAATGAGCAGTTCTTC; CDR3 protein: CASRLGLAGDNEQFF
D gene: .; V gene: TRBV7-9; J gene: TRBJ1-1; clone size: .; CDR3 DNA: TGTGCCAGCAGCCCCTCCTCATCGTGGGACACTGAAGCTTTCTTT; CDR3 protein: CASSPSSSWDTEAFF
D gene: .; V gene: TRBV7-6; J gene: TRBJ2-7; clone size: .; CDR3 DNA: TGTGCCAGCAGCCAATTCGTGAGGGGCGGTCTCTACGAGCAGTACTTC; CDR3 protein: CASSQFVRGGLYEQYF
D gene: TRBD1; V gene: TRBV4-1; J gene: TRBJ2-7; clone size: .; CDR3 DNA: TGCGCCAGCAGCCAAGAAGTATACCGTGGGACAGGGGGCTCCTACGAGCAGTACTTC; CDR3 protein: CASSQEVYRGTGGSYEQYF
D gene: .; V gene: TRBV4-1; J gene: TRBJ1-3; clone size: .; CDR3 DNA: TGCGCCCGCAGCCGGGGGGGGCTGGTGCCCTCTGGAAACACCATATATTTT; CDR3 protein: CARSRGGLVPSGNTIYF
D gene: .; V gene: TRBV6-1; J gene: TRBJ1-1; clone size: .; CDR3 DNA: TGTGCCAGCAGTGAGTCCCGGGACATTGGCACTGAAGCTTTCTTT; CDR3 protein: CASSESRDIGTEAFF
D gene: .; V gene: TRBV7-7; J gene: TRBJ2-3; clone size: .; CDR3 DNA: TGTGCCAGCAGCTTAGGATACCTCACAGATACGCAGTATTTT; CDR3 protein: CASSLGYLTDTQYF
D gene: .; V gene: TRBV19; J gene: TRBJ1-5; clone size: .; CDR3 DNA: TGTGCCAGTAGTAGTTTCGGGTTGGCTGGCAATCAGCCCCAGCATTTT; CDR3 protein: CASSSFGLAGNQPQHF
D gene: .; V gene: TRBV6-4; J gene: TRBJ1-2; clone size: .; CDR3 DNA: TGTGCCAGCAGTAACTTTTACGGGGATTCGGTATATGGCTACACCTTC; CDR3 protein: CASSNFYGDSVYGYTF
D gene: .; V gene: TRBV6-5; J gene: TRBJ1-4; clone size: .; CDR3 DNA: TGTGCCAGCAGTTCGACAGCGAACGGTGAAAAACTGTTTTTT; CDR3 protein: CASSSTANGEKLFF
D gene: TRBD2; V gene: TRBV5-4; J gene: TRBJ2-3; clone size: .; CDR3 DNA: TGTGCCAGCAGCCCTAGAAGCGGGGATGCAGATACGCAGTATTTT; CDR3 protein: CASSPRSGDADTQYF
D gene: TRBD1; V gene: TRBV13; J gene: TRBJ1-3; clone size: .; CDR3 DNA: TGTGCCAGCAGCGGGGACAGGGGCTCTGGAAACACCATATATTTT; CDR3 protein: CASSGDRGSGNTIYF
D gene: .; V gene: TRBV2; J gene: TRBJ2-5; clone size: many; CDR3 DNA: TGTGCCAGCAGTGAAAGCAGACAAGAGACCCAGTACTTC; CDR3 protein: CASSESRQETQYF
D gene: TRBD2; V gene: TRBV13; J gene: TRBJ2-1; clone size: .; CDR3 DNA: TGTGCCAGCAGCTTAGCATACCTAGCGGGCGAACATGAGCAGTTCTTC; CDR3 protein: CASSLAYLAGEHEQFF
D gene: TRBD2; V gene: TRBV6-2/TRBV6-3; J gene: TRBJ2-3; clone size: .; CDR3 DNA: TGTGCCAGCAGCGGACTAGCTGCCACAGATACGCAGTATTTT; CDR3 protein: CASSGLAATDTQYF
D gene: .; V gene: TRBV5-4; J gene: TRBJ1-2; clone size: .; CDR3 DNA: TGTGCCAGCAGGATTGTGCCCGCCAGGCAGACTAACTATGGCTACACCTTC; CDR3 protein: CASRIVPARQTNYGYTF
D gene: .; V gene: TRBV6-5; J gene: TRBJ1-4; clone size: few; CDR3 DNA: TGTGCCAGCAGGCAAGGACAGTATGAAAAACTGTTTTTT; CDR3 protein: CASRQGQYEKLFF